What follows is one T cell receptor (beta chain) and its context. Antigen specificity is unknown. This sample is drawn from a study of T cell repertoires in cytomegalovirus infection. As for the study in general: Public TCR beta signatures were indicative of both CMV infection and a matching HLA type.

TCRdb re-derived calls from the reads in MiXCR, one entry per CDR3 protein. Here the sample spans hundreds of thousands of distinct CDR3 sequences, around a third being singletons. General study points: The ex vivo response showed dominance by HLA-C-restricted CMV-specific TCR beta clonotypes.

V dropped 9 bases and J dropped 3 bases, with 12 bases sitting between them. Looked up from germline, CDR1 is MNHEY and CDR2 is SVGEGT. There are 12 residues in the CDR3. Material: cultured CD8+ T cells from PBMCs, obtained from culture after CMV antigen stimulation. The TCR sequence derives from a human donor in good health (CMV status not recorded). Some clones in this sample may be carry-over from other donors' samples. V is TRBV6-2 or TRBV6-3 and J is TRBJ2-7; tentatively, D is TRBD1 (6 bases). The CDR3: CASMDSFYEQYV. Written as DNA, the CDR3 is TGTGCCAGTATGGACAGCTTCTACGAGCAGTACGTC.